This T cell receptor beta chain was retrieved from a study of blood T cell repertoires in COVID-19. The V and J ends lost 3 bases and 5 bases respectively, with 10 bases between them. This CDR3 has 12 amino acids. Germline V gene sequence: CDR1 GTSNPN, CDR2 SVGIG (reference sequence). Sequencing was performed with immunoSEQ multiplex PCR; in TCRdb, only in-frame clones are kept and a portion is missing. The table shows roughly 110,000 clones, with 80% to 90% occurring only once. This sequence joins TRBV30 and TRBJ1-1; D is undetermined. The sequence was obtained from a woman between 50 and 59 years old with acute or convalescent COVID-19. Sequencing input: peripheral blood. Written as DNA, the CDR3 is TGTGCCTGGAGGGCGGTGAGGACTGAAGCTTTCTTT. Translated: CAWRAVRTEAFF.